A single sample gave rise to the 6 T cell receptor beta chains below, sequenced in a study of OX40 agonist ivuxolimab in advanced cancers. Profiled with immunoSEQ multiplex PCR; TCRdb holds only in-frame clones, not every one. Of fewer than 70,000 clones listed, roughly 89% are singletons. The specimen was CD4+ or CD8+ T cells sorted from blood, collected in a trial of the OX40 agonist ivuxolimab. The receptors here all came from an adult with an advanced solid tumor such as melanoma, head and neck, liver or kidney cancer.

The CDR3 here is CASSSDRDYGYTF. The CDR3 nucleotides read TGTGCCAGCAGCTCAGACAGGGACTATGGCTACACCTTC. The J gene is TRBJ1-2, the V gene TRBV5-6; 7 nucleotides line up with TRBD1. Germline assignment: CDR1 SGHDT and CDR2 YYEEEE. CDR3 length: 13 residues. V dropped 3 bases and J dropped 3; count of bases not matched to a gene: 2.

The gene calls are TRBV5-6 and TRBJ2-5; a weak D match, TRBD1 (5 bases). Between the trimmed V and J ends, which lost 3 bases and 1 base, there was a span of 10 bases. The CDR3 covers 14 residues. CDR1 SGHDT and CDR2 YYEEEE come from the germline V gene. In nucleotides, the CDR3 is TGTGCCAGCAGCTCTGGGGCTGGCCAAGAGACCCAGTACTTC. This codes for CASSSGAGQETQYF.

Here the CDR3 reads CASSLRFAGIMNEQYF. The CDR3 DNA is TGTGCCAGCAGTTTACGGTTCGCAGGGATAATGAACGAGCAGTACTTC. The genes are TRBV28 and TRBJ2-7; weak D call: TRBD1 (5 bases). With 2 bases removed from V and 5 bases from J, the gap between germline ends came to 19 bases. This CDR3 contains 16 residues. Per the germline V gene, CDR1 is MDHEN and CDR2 is SYDVKM.

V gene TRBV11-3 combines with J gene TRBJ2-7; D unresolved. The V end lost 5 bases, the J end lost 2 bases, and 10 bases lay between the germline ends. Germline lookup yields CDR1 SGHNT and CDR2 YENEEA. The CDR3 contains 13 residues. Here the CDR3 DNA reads TGTGCCAGCAGCCCAGGTTGGGCCTACGAGCAGTACTTC. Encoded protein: CASSPGWAYEQYF. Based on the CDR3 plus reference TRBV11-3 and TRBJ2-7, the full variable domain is EAGVVQSPRYKIIEKKQPVAFWCNPISGHNTLYWYLQNLGQGPELLIRYENEEAVDDSQLPKDRFSAERLKGVDSTLKIQPAELGDSAVYLCASSPGWAYEQYFGPGTRLTVT.

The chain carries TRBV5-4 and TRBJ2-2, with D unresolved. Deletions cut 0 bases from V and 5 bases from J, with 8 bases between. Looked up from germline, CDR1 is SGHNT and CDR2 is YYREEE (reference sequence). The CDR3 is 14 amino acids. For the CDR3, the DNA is TGTGCCAGCAGCTTGGAGTGGGGAACCGGGGAGCTGTTTTTT. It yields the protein CASSLEWGTGELFF.

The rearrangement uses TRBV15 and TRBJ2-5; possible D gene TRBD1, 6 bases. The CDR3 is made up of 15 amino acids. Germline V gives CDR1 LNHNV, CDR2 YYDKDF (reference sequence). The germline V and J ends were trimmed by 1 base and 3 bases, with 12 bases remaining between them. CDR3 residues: CATSRGVSGEETQYF. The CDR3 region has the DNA TGTGCCACCAGCAGAGGCGTATCAGGGGAAGAGACCCAGTACTTC.